The 6 T cell receptor beta chains given below trace back to one sample, sequenced in a study of blood T cell repertoires in COVID-19. Only in-frame clones appear in the TCRdb table, and some are missing; sequencing was by immunoSEQ multiplex PCR. The profile shows around 230,000 clones, 86% of them singletons. The sequencing input was PBMCs or T cells enriched from blood (not recorded which). The receptors here all came from a woman aged 40-49 years with acute COVID-19.

The rearrangement joins TRBV5-1 to TRBJ1-1; TRBD1 might be the D (5 bases). The ends were cut back, 0 bases at V and 4 bases at J, with 10 bases in the middle. The germline V gene encodes CDR1 SGHRS and CDR2 YFSETQ. The CDR3 covers 14 residues. CDR3 region: CASSLVQQGTEAFF. Here the CDR3 DNA reads TGCGCCAGCAGCTTGGTCCAGCAGGGCACTGAAGCTTTCTTT.

This chain connects TRBV5-1 to TRBJ1-1; D is unresolved. In germline, CDR1 is SGHRS, CDR2 YFSETQ. The CDR3 spans 12 residues. The germline V and J ends were trimmed by 4 bases and 1 base, with 5 bases remaining between them. CDR3 coding DNA: TGCGCCAGCAGCGAGGGGAACACTGAAGCTTTCTTT. It is translated as CASSEGNTEAFF. The variable domain in full, completed from reference TRBV5-1 and TRBJ1-1, reads KAGVTQTPRYLIKTRGQQVTLSCSPISGHRSVSWYQQTPGQGLQFLFEYFSETQRNKGNFPGRFSGRQFSNSRSEMNVSTLELGDSALYLCASSEGNTEAFFGQGTRLTVV.

The genes are TRBV18 and TRBJ2-7; 8 nucleotides agree with TRBD2. Germline CDR1 and CDR2: KGHSH and LQKENI. This CDR3 region has 14 residues. After removal of 2 bases from V and 2 bases from J, the junction contained 2 bases not matched to a gene. In nucleotides, the CDR3 is TGTGCCAGCTCACCAGAGCGGGGGCCCTACGAGCAGTACGTC. Translation gives CASSPERGPYEQYV.

The CDR3: CASRPGLAGETDTQYF. The CDR3 coding sequence is TGCGCCAGCAGGCCGGGACTAGCGGGGGAGACAGATACGCAGTATTTT. J is TRBJ2-3 and V is TRBV5-1; TRBD2 matches 14 bases. The CDR3 consists of 16 residues. Germline assignment: CDR1 SGHRS and CDR2 YFSETQ. Trimming took 5 bases from V and 3 from J; bases not matched to a gene: 5.

V is TRBV2 and J is TRBJ2-1; TRBD2 agrees at 7 bases. The V gene end was trimmed by 4 bases and the J gene end by 0 bases; junction bases not matched to a gene: 3. CDR1 is SNHLY, CDR2 FYNNEI, per germline. The CDR3 has 15 amino acids. CDR3 loop: CASSGRGSSYNEQFF. The CDR3 DNA follows: TGTGCCAGCAGTGGTCGCGGGAGCTCCTACAATGAGCAGTTCTTC. The whole variable domain, remainder taken from reference TRBV2 and TRBJ2-1, is EPEVTQTPSHQVTQMGQEVILRCVPISNHLYFYWYRQILGQKVEFLVSFYNNEISEKSEIFDDQFSVERPDGSNFTLKIRSTKLEDSAMYFCASSGRGSSYNEQFFGPGTRLTVL.

This rearrangement joins TRBV4-2 to TRBJ2-5; D is perhaps TRBD2 (7 bases). The length of the CDR3 is 14 residues. The V gene lost 0 bases and the J gene lost 5 bases, with 10 bases spanning the gap. CDR1 LGHNA and CDR2 YNFKEQ come from the germline V gene. The CDR3 DNA is TGTGCCAGCAGCCAAGATGGGAGGGGGGAGACCCAGTACTTC. This translates into CASSQDGRGETQYF.